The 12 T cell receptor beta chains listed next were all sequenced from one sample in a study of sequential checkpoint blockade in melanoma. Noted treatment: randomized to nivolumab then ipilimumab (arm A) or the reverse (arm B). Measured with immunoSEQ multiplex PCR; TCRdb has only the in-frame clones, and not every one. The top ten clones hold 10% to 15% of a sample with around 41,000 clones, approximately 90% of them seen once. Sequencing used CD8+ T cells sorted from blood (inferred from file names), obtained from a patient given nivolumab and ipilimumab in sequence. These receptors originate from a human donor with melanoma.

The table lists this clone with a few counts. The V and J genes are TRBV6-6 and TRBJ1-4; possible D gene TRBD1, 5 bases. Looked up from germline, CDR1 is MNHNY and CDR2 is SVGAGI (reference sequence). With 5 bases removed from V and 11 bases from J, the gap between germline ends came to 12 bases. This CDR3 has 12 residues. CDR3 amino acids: CASSPAGKKLFF. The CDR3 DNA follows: TGTGCCAGCAGTCCCGCAGGGAAGAAACTGTTTTTT.

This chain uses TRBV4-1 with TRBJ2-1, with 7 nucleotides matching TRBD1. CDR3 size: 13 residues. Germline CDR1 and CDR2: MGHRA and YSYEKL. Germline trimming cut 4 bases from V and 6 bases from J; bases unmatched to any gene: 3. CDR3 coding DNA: TGCGCCAGCAGCCCGACAGGGACCAATGAGCAGTTCTTC. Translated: CASSPTGTNEQFF.

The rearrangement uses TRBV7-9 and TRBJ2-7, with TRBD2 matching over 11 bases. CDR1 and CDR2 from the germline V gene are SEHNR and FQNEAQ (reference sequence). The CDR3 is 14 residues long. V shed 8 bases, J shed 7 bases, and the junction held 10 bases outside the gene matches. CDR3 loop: CASQIAGGPWEQYV. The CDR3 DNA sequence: TGTGCCAGCCAAATAGCGGGAGGGCCGTGGGAGCAGTACGTC.

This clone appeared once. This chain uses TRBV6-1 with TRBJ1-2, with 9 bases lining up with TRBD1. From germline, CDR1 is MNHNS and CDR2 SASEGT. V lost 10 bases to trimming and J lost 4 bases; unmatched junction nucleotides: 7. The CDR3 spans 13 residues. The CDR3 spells CATGQGSPYGYTF. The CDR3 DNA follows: TGTGCCACCGGACAGGGGTCCCCCTATGGCTACACCTTC.

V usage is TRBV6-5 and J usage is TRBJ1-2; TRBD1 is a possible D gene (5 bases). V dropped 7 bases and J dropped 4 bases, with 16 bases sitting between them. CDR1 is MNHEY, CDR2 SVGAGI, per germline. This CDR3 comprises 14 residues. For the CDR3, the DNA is TGTGCCAGCACCCCCGGGGGGGGGTTCTATGGCTACACCTTC. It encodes CASTPGGGFYGYTF.

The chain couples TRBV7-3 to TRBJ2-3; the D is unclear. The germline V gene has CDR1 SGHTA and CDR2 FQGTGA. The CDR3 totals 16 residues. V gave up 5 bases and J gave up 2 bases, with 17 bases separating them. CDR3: CASSPDSHSYTDTQYF. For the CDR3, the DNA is TGTGCCAGCAGCCCAGACTCCCATTCGTACACAGATACGCAGTATTTT.

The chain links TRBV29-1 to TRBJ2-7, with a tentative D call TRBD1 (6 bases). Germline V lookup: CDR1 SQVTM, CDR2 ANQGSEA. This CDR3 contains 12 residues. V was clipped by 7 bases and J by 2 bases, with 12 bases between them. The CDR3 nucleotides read TGCAGCGCCAGACAGGAAACCTACGAGCAGTACTTC. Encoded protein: CSARQETYEQYF.

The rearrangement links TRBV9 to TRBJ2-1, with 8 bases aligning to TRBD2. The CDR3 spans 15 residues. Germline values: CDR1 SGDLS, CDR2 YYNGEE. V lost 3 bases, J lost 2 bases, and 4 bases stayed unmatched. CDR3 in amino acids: CASSELAATYNEQFF. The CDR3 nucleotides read TGTGCCAGCAGCGAACTAGCGGCCACCTACAATGAGCAGTTCTTC.

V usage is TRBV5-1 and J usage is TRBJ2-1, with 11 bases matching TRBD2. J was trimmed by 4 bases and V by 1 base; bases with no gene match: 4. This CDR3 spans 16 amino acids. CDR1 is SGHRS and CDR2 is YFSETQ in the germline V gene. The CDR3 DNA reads TGCGCCAGCAGCTTGACTAGCGGGAGCTGGTACAATGAGCAGTTCTTC. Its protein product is CASSLTSGSWYNEQFF.

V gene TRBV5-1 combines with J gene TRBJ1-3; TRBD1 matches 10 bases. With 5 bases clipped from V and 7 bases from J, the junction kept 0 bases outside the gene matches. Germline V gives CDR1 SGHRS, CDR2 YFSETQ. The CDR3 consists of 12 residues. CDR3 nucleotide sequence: TGCGCCAGCAGGGGACAGGGGAACACCATATATTTT. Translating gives CASRGQGNTIYF. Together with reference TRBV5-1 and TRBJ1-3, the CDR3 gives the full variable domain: KAGVTQTPRYLIKTRGQQVTLSCSPISGHRSVSWYQQTPGQGLQFLFEYFSETQRNKGNFPGRFSGRQFSNSRSEMNVSTLELGDSALYLCASRGQGNTIYFGEGSWLTVV.

The CDR3: CASSEGDYVMNEQFF. In nucleotides, the CDR3 is TGCGCCAGCAGTGAGGGGGACTACGTGATGAATGAGCAGTTCTTC. This chain joins TRBV10-1 and TRBJ2-1; 7 positions agree with TRBD2. This CDR3 contains 15 residues. V lost 2 bases and J lost 7; bases outside the gene matches: 8. Germline V gene data show CDR1 as WNHNN and CDR2 as SYGVQD (reference sequence).

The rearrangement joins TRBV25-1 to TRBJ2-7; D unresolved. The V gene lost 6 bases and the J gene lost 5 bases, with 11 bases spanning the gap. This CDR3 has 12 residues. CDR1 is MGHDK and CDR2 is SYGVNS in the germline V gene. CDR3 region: CASSLVSNEQYF. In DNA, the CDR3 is TGTGCCAGCAGCTTGGTGAGCAACGAGCAGTACTTC.